The 7 T cell receptor beta chains reported below all come from one sample, sequenced in a study of T cell changes during pregnancy in multiple sclerosis. The table came from immunoSEQ multiplex PCR; TCRdb's copy has only in-frame clones and leaves some out. Found here are about 50,000 clones, around 90% of them singletons; the top ten hold roughly 0.66%. Sequences were derived from CD4+ T cells from peripheral blood mononuclear cells, sampled after pregnancy. The receptor set was obtained from a female donor in good health, enrolled as a control in a pregnancy study.

CDR3 protein: CASSLGRGPYNEQFF. The CDR3 coding sequence is TGTGCCAGCAGCTTGGGGCGGGGGCCCTACAATGAGCAGTTCTTC. The chain combines TRBV5-6 with TRBJ2-1, with D possibly TRBD2 on 7 matching bases. Deletions cut 0 bases from V and 2 bases from J, with 9 bases between. The CDR3 length is 15 residues. Germline lookup yields CDR1 SGHDT and CDR2 YYEEEE.

The chain joins TRBV19 to TRBJ2-1; 10 bases line up with TRBD2. The CDR3 has 15 residues. The junction had 9 bases not matched to a gene; V was cut back by 4 bases and J by 9 bases. Germline V lookup: CDR1 LNHDA, CDR2 SQIVND (reference sequence). CDR3 region: CASSRGEAGGGEQFF. CDR3 nucleotide sequence: TGTGCCAGTAGTAGAGGAGAAGCGGGAGGGGGTGAGCAGTTCTTC.

This clone was seen just once. The V gene is TRBV4-1, the J gene TRBJ1-5, with TRBD1 identical over 12 bases. V lost 0 bases to trimming and J lost 1 base; unmatched junction nucleotides: 7. The CDR3 consists of 19 residues. Germline V gives CDR1 MGHRA, CDR2 YSYEKL. Written as DNA, the CDR3 is TGCGCCAGCAGCCAAGATTGGGGGACAGGGGGCTGGAGCAATCAGCCCCAGCATTTT. It specifies CASSQDWGTGGWSNQPQHF.

The chain carries TRBV5-1 and TRBJ2-3, with D possibly matching TRBD1 (6 bases). CDR1 and CDR2 from the germline V gene are SGHRS and YFSETQ. This CDR3 spans 14 amino acids. Deletions cut 5 bases from V and 2 bases from J, with 12 bases between. CDR3 residues: CASRPGQPTDTQYF. The DNA for the CDR3 is TGCGCCAGCAGGCCGGGACAACCCACAGATACGCAGTATTTT.

This clone appeared a single time. This chain links TRBV19 with TRBJ2-1, with 11 bases aligning to TRBD2. This CDR3 is built from 16 residues. V shed 3 bases and J 3 bases; nucleotides not matched to a gene: 4. Germline-derived CDR1 and CDR2 are LNHDA and SQIVND (reference sequence). The CDR3 region is CASSMRLAGGYNEQFF. CDR3 DNA: TGTGCCAGTAGTATGCGGCTAGCGGGGGGCTACAATGAGCAGTTCTTC. The full variable domain, with the rest looked up from reference TRBV19 and TRBJ2-1, is DGGITQSPKYLFRKEGQNVTLSCEQNLNHDAMYWYRQDPGQGLRLIYYSQIVNDFQKGDIAEGYSVSREKKESFPLTVTSAQKNPTAFYLCASSMRLAGGYNEQFFGPGTRLTVL.

The V gene is TRBV7-8, the J gene TRBJ2-1; 8 bases agree with TRBD2. There are 16 residues in the CDR3. Germline V gene sequence: CDR1 SGHVS, CDR2 FQNEAQ. J gave up 8 bases and V 2 bases, and 11 bases lay outside the gene matches. The CDR3 protein is CASSLLSSGPKYEQFF. The CDR3 DNA follows: TGTGCCAGCAGCTTATTATCTAGCGGGCCGAAGTATGAGCAGTTCTTC.

The V and J genes are TRBV18 and TRBJ2-7; 9 nucleotides line up with TRBD1. The J segment lost 2 bases and the V segment lost 2 bases, leaving 7 bases of the junction unmatched. The CDR3 sequence is 16 residues long. Germline CDR1 and CDR2: KGHSH and LQKENI. The CDR3 region is CASSPGTGQLPYEQYF. The CDR3 DNA reads TGTGCCAGCTCACCAGGGACAGGGCAACTCCCCTACGAGCAGTACTTC.